One sample yielded the 18 T cell receptor beta chains listed below, sequenced in a study of CD8 T cells in ankylosing spondylitis. In TCRdb, the 5' RACE reads were re-called with MiXCR into one record per CDR3 protein. Counted here are approximately 140,000 distinct CDR3 sequences, approximately 17% occurring once; the ten biggest clones make up about 33%. Overall study findings and caveats: Ankylosing spondylitis blood appeared to be characterized by a TCR beta motif of roughly eight highly homologous variants.

No cognate antigen is known for these TCRs. Sequencing was performed on blood, either unsorted or a sorted T cell fraction (not recorded which). All receptors derive from a male donor with ankylosing spondylitis.

This clonotype has just a few counts. V is TRBV27 and J is TRBJ2-3; 9 bases match TRBD1. V lost 8 bases, J lost 0 bases, and 6 bases stayed unmatched. There are 15 residues in the CDR3. CDR1 is MNHEY, CDR2 SMNVEV, per germline (reference sequence). CDR3 in DNA: TGTGCCAGCGGGACAGGGTTCTTCAGCACAGATACGCAGTATTTT. Its translation: CASGTGFFSTDTQYF.

CDR3 residues: CASSFIGSNQPQHF. Here the CDR3 DNA reads TGTGCCAGCAGCTTTATTGGTAGCAATCAGCCCCAGCATTTT. The chain combines TRBV7-9 with TRBJ1-5; D uncertain. The V end lost 3 bases, the J end lost 0 bases, and 6 bases lay between the germline ends. Germline assignment: CDR1 SEHNR and CDR2 FQNEAQ (reference sequence). The CDR3 spans 14 residues.

This clonotype was seen many times. J is TRBJ2-6 and V is TRBV28; D gene uncertain. V lost 6 bases and J lost 0, with 9 bases in between. Per germline, CDR1 MDHEN and CDR2 SYDVKM. The CDR3 has 15 residues. The CDR3 DNA follows: TGTGCCAGCAGGGGGTGGTACTCTGGGGCCAACGTCCTGACTTTC. Its translation: CASRGWYSGANVLTF.

In its sample, this clonotype was seen a few times. This chain uses TRBV4-1 with TRBJ2-7; D tentatively reads TRBD1 or TRBD2 (5 bases each). The CDR3 runs to 14 residues. Germline V lookup: CDR1 MGHRA, CDR2 YSYEKL. The V end was cut by 2 bases, the J end by 3 bases, with 11 bases between. DNA for the CDR3: TGCGCCAGCAGCCAACCGGGACGCCGCTACGAGCAGTACTTC. Amino acid sequence: CASSQPGRRYEQYF.

The J gene is TRBJ2-7, the V gene TRBV27, with TRBD2 matching 11 bases. Germline CDR1 reads MNHEY; CDR2 reads SMNVEV (reference sequence). Losses at the gene ends were 5 bases for V and 4 bases for J; bases not matched to a gene: 10. CDR3 length: 16 residues. CDR3 DNA sequence: TGTGCCAGCAGTCCCTCGACTAGCGGGGCATGGTACGAGCAGTACTTC. This encodes CASSPSTSGAWYEQYF.

This clonotype appeared a few times. The chain joins TRBV12-3 or TRBV12-4 to TRBJ2-3; D is undetermined. V shed 4 bases and J shed 2 bases, with 7 bases lying between them. The CDR3 spans 13 residues. CDR3 amino acids: CASSSDPTDTQYF. The CDR3 bases are TGTGCCAGCAGTTCTGACCCCACAGATACGCAGTATTTT.

This clonotype was found many times. Its ends do not fully match the called genes, so a read error is possible. The rearrangement joins TRBV29-1 to TRBJ2-2; D remains unclear. Germline CDR1 and CDR2: SQVTM and ANQGSEA. The CDR3 loop spans 14 amino acids. CDR3 nucleotides: TGCAGCGTTGAAACGTTTGACCCGACCGCGGAGCTGTTTTTT. This encodes CSVETFDPTAELFF.

V usage is TRBV6-2 or TRBV6-3 and J usage is TRBJ1-1, with D tentatively TRBD1 (5 bases). CDR3 length: 15 residues. The germline CDR1 and CDR2 sequences are MNHEY and SVGEGT. Deletions cut 2 bases from V and 5 bases from J, with 15 bases between. In nucleotides, the CDR3 is TGTGCCAGCAGTTACCCCAGGGCAGGGACTACTGAAGCTTTCTTT. Encoded protein: CASSYPRAGTTEAFF.

This clonotype was seen more than once but under ten times. The J gene is TRBJ1-5, the V gene TRBV4-1; D is undetermined. From germline, CDR1 is MGHRA and CDR2 YSYEKL. Trimming stripped 6 bases from V and 3 bases from J, with 12 bases between. This CDR3 has 14 residues. The DNA of the CDR3 is TGCGCCAGCAGTCAGGACGGATACAATCAGCCCCAGCATTTT. Translation gives CASSQDGYNQPQHF.

This clonotype was seen more than once but under ten times. The chain is built from TRBV27 and TRBJ2-6; a weak D match, TRBD2 (5 bases). V was trimmed by 7 bases and J by 0 bases, leaving 13 bases between them. The CDR3 is made up of 16 amino acids. CDR1 and CDR2 (germline): MNHEY, SMNVEV (reference sequence). CDR3 sequence reads: CASTPLGHSGANVLTF. CDR3 nucleotide sequence: TGTGCCAGCACCCCACTAGGGCACTCTGGGGCCAACGTCCTGACTTTC.

J is TRBJ2-5 and V is TRBV27, with no clear D. Trimming removed 4 bases from V and 3 bases from J, with 9 bases in between. The CDR3 runs to 13 residues. CDR1 is MNHEY and CDR2 is SMNVEV in the germline V gene (reference sequence). The CDR3 loop reads CASSWAVKETQYF. As DNA, the CDR3 is TGTGCCAGCAGTTGGGCAGTGAAAGAGACCCAGTACTTC.

This rearrangement joins TRBV14 to TRBJ2-1; D gene unclear. V lost 0 bases to trimming and J lost 8 bases, with 5 bases between them. CDR3 length: 12 residues. In germline, CDR1 is SGHDN, CDR2 FVKESK. For the CDR3, the DNA is TGTGCCAGCAGCCAAGAAAGGGATGAGCAGTTCTTC. Its protein product is CASSQERDEQFF.

This clonotype was found a few times. The CDR3 reads CSARVVGTYYGYTF. The CDR3 nucleotides read TGCAGTGCTAGAGTAGTGGGCACTTACTATGGCTACACCTTC. The chain uses TRBV20-1 and TRBJ1-2, with no clear D. Germline V gene data show CDR1 as DFQATT and CDR2 as SNEGSKA (reference sequence). The CDR3 is 14 amino acids. Between the trimmed V and J ends, which lost 1 base and 3 bases, there was a span of 12 bases.

This clonotype turned up a few times. The chain carries TRBV6-1 and TRBJ1-1; 7 positions agree with TRBD1. The germline CDR1 and CDR2 sequences are MNHNS and SASEGT. V dropped 5 bases and J dropped 3; count of bases not matched to a gene: 6. The CDR3 sequence is 14 residues long. CDR3 in amino acids: CASSPGGFDTEAFF. CDR3 nucleotides: TGTGCCAGCAGTCCAGGGGGTTTTGACACTGAAGCTTTCTTT.

The sample holds a few counts of this clonotype. The gene calls are TRBV11-3 and TRBJ2-1; 7 bases are a match to TRBD2. The V and J ends lost 5 bases and 2 bases, in that order; junction bases with no gene match: 6. This CDR3 comprises 15 residues. Germline V gene lookup returns CDR1 SGHNT and CDR2 YENEEA. CDR3 in amino acids: CASSTPGLPYNEQFF. The CDR3 region has the DNA TGTGCCAGCAGCACGCCGGGACTACCCTACAATGAGCAGTTCTTC. Supplemented by reference TRBV11-3 and TRBJ2-1, the full variable domain reads EAGVVQSPRYKIIEKKQPVAFWCNPISGHNTLYWYLQNLGQGPELLIRYENEEAVDDSQLPKDRFSAERLKGVDSTLKIQPAELGDSAVYLCASSTPGLPYNEQFFGPGTRLTVL.

This chain uses TRBV2 with TRBJ2-1, with TRBD1 as a possible D gene (5 bases). Trimming removed 1 base at V and 8 bases at J, with 18 bases between. The CDR3 consists of 16 residues. Germline V CDR1 and CDR2: SNHLY, FYNNEI. CDR3 region: CASSEGGRVGKDEQFF. Written as DNA, the CDR3 is TGTGCCAGCAGTGAAGGGGGCCGTGTGGGTAAGGATGAGCAGTTCTTC. The full variable domain, with the rest looked up from reference TRBV2 and TRBJ2-1, is EPEVTQTPSHQVTQMGQEVILRCVPISNHLYFYWYRQILGQKVEFLVSFYNNEISEKSEIFDDQFSVERPDGSNFTLKIRSTKLEDSAMYFCASSEGGRVGKDEQFFGPGTRLTVL.

A few counts support this clonotype. The CDR3 loop reads CASRRPPGTGGTSVETGELFF. DNA of the CDR3: TGTGCCAGCAGGCGTCCCCCCGGGACAGGGGGGACTAGCGTGGAAACCGGGGAGCTGTTTTTT. The rearrangement joins TRBV6-2 or TRBV6-3 to TRBJ2-2; D is perhaps TRBD1 (11 bases). V lost 6 bases and J 5 bases, leaving 34 bases between the germline ends. Germline V gene sequence: CDR1 MNHEY, CDR2 SVGEGT. The CDR3 is 21 residues long.

This clonotype was counted only a few times. This chain joins TRBV14 and TRBJ2-1, with 8 bases matching TRBD2. This CDR3 has 17 amino acids. V trimming: 4 bases; J trimming: 4 bases; junction bases outside the gene matches: 12. Germline V lookup: CDR1 SGHDN, CDR2 FVKESK. CDR3 sequence (DNA): TGTGCCAGCAGCCCGGGGCTTCTTAGCGGGGAATACAATGAGCAGTTCTTC. It codes for CASSPGLLSGEYNEQFF.